The present T cell receptor beta chain was sequenced within a study of OX40 agonist ivuxolimab in advanced cancers. Between the trimmed V and J ends, which lost 0 bases and 2 bases, there was a span of 9 bases. Looked up from germline, CDR1 is SGHNT and CDR2 is YYREEE (reference sequence). This CDR3 has 16 residues. Method: immunoSEQ multiplex PCR; TCRdb's copy keeps in-frame clones and lacks some. In the table there are some 44,000 clones, 86% of which are singletons. This clone appeared a few times. The sequence derives from an adult with an advanced solid tumor such as melanoma, head and neck, liver or kidney cancer. The chain recombines TRBV5-4 with TRBJ1-6; D possibly corresponds to TRBD1 (6 bases). The sample in question was CD4+ or CD8+ T cells sorted from blood, obtained in a trial of the OX40 agonist ivuxolimab. The CDR3 DNA reads TGTGCCAGCAGCTTGGCCAGGGGCGCCTATAATTCACCCCTCCACTTT. The encoded protein is CASSLARGAYNSPLHF. The whole variable domain, filled in from reference TRBV5-4 and TRBJ1-6, reads ETGVTQSPTHLIKTRGQQVTLRCSSQSGHNTVSWYQQALGQGPQFIFQYYREEENGRGNFPPRFSGLQFPNYSSELNVNALELDDSALYLCASSLARGAYNSPLHFGNGTRLTVT.